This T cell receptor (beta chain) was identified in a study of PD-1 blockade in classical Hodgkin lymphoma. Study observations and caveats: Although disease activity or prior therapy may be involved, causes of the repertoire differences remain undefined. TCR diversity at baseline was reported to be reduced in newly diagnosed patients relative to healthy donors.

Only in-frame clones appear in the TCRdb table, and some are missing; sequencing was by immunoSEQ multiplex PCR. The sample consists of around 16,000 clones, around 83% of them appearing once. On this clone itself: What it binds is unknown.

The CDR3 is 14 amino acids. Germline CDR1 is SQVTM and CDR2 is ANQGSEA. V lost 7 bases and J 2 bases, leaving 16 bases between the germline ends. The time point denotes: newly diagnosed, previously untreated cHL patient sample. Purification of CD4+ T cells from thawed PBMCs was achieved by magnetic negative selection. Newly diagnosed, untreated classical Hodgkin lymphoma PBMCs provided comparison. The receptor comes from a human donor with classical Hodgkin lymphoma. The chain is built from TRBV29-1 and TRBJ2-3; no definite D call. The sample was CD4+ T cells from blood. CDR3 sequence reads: CSARGGWTTDTQYF. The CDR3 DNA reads TGCAGCGCCCGAGGTGGGTGGACCACAGATACGCAGTATTTT.